This T cell receptor (beta chain) is from a study of cytomegalovirus exposure and HLA in healthy donors. About the study: According to later analysis, the same platform produced the 120 validation and several hundred first-cohort repertoires. Study observations and caveats: Across donors, most TCRs were seen rarely, yet some public ones were widespread.

Germline V gives CDR1 MNHEY, CDR2 SMNVEV (reference sequence). After removal of 5 bases from V and 2 bases from J, the junction contained 8 bases not matched to a gene. The CDR3 totals 16 residues. Worth noting for this clone: The antigen is undetermined.

The protocol was immunoSEQ multiplex PCR, while the TCRdb copy is restricted to in-frame clones and leaves out a portion. The sample records some 54,000 clones, 90% being singletons. The rearrangement uses TRBV27 and TRBJ2-1; 8 bases are a match to TRBD2. This TCR came from a young man in good health and CMV-seronegative. What was sequenced was PBMCs. The CDR3 DNA is TGTGCCAGCAGTGAGTCAGCGGGAGACGCCTACAATGAGCAGTTCTTC. Protein product: CASSESAGDAYNEQFF.